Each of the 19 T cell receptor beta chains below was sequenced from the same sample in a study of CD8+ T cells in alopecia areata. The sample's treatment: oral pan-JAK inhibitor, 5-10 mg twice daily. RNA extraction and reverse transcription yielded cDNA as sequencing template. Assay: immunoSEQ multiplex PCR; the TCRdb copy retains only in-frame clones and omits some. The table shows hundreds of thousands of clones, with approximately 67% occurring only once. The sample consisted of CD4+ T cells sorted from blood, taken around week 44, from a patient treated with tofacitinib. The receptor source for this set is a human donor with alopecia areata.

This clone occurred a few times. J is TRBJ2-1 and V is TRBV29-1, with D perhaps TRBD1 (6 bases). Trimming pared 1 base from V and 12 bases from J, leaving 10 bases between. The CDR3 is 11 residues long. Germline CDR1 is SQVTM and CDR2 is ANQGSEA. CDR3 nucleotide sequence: TGCAGCGTTGAAGGGACAGTTGGGCAGTTCTTC. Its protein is CSVEGTVGQFF.

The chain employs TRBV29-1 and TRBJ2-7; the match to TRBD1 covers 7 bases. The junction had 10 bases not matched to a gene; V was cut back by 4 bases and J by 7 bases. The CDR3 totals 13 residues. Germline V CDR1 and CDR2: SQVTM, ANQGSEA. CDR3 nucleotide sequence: TGCAGCGTTGTTACAGGGGCGCTGGGGGAGCAGTACTTC. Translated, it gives CSVVTGALGEQYF.

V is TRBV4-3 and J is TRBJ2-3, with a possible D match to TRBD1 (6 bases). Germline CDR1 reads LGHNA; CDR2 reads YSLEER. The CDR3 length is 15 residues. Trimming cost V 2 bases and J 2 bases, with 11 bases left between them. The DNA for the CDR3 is TGCGCCAGCAGCCAAACACAGGGAGACACAGATACGCAGTATTTT. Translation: CASSQTQGDTDTQYF.

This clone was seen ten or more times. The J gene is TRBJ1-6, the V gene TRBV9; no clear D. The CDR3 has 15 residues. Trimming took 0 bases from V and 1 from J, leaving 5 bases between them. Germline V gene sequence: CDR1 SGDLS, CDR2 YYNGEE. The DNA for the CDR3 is TGTGCCAGCAGCGTAGCTACTTCCTATAATTCACCCCTCCACTTT. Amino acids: CASSVATSYNSPLHF.

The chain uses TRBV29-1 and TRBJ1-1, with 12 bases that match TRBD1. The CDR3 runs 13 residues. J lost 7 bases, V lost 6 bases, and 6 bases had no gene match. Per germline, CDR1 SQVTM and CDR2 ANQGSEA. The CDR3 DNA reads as TGCAGCGTCGCAGGGACAGGGGGCGTTGAAGCTTTCTTT. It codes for CSVAGTGGVEAFF. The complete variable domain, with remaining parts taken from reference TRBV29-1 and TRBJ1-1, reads SAVISQKPSRDICQRGTSLTIQCQVDSQVTMMFWYRQQPGQSLTLIATANQGSEATYESGFVIDKFPISRPNLTFSTLTVSNMSPEDSSIYLCSVAGTGGVEAFFGQGTRLTVV.

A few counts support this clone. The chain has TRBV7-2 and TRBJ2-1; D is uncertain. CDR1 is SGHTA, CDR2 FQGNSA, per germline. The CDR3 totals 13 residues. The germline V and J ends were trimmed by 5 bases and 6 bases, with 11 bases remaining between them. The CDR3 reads CASSPGPANEQFF. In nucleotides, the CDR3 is TGTGCCAGCAGCCCCGGACCCGCCAATGAGCAGTTCTTC.

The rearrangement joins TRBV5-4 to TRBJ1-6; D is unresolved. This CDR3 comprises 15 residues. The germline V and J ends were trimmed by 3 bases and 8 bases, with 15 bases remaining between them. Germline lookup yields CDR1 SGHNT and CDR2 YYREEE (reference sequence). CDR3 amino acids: CASSSTHSRDSPLHF. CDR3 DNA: TGTGCCAGCAGCTCTACCCATTCGCGAGATTCACCCCTCCACTTT.

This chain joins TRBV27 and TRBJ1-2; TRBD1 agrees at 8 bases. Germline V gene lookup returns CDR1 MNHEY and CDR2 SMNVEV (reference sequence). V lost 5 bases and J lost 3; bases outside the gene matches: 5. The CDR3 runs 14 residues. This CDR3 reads CASSQTGDYYGYTF. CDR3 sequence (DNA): TGTGCCAGCAGTCAGACAGGGGACTACTATGGCTACACCTTC.

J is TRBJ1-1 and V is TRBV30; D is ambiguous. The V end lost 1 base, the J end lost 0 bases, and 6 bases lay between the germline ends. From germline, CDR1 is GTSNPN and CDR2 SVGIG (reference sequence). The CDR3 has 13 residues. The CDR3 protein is CAWSGALNTEAFF. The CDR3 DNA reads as TGTGCCTGGAGTGGGGCACTGAACACTGAAGCTTTCTTT.

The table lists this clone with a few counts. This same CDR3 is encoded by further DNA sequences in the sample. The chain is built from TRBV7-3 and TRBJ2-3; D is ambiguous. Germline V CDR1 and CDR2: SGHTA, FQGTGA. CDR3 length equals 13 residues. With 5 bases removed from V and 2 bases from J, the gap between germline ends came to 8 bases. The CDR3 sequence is CASSPDVTDTQYF. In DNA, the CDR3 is TGTGCCAGCAGCCCGGACGTCACAGATACGCAGTATTTT.

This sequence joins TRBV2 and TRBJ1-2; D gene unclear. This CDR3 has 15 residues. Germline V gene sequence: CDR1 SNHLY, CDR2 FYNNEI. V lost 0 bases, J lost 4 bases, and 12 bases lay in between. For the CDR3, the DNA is TGTGCCAGCAGTGAAGCTCGGCAGGACTTCTATGGCTACACCTTC. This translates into CASSEARQDFYGYTF.

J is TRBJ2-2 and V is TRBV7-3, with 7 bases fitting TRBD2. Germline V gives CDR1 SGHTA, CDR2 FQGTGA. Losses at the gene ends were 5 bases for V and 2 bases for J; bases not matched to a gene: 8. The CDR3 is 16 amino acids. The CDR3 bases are TGTGCCAGCAGCCCAGGCGCTAGCGGAAACACCGGGGAGCTGTTTTTT. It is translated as CASSPGASGNTGELFF.

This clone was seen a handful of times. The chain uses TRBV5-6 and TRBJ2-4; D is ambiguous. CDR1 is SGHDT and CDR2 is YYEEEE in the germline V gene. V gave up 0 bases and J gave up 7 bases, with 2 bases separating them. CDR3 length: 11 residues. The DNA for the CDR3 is TGTGCCAGCAGCTTGGACAACATTCAGTACTTC. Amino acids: CASSLDNIQYF.

In DNA, the CDR3 is TGTGCCAGCAGCTTAGATTCAGTGAACACTGAAGCTTTCTTT. As protein: CASSLDSVNTEAFF. The chain joins TRBV7-9 to TRBJ1-1; D unresolved. This CDR3 spans 14 amino acids. Between the trimmed V and J ends, which lost 1 base and 0 bases, there was a span of 6 bases. CDR1 is SEHNR and CDR2 is FQNEAQ in the germline V gene (reference sequence).

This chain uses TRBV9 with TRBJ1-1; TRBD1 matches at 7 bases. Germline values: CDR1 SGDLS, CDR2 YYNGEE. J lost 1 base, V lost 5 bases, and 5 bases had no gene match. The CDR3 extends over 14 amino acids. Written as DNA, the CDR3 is TGTGCCAGCAGAGCGGGGACAGCGAACACTGAAGCTTTCTTT. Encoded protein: CASRAGTANTEAFF. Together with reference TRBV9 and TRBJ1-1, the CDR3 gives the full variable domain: DSGVTQTPKHLITATGQRVTLRCSPRSGDLSVYWYQQSLDQGLQFLIQYYNGEERAKGNILERFSAQQFPDLHSELNLSSLELGDSALYFCASRAGTANTEAFFGQGTRLTVV.

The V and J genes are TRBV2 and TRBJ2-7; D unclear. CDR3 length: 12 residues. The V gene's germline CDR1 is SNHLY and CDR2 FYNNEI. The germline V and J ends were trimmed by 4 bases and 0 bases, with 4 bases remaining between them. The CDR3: CASSASSYEQYF. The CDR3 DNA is TGTGCCAGCAGTGCTAGCTCCTACGAGCAGTACTTC.

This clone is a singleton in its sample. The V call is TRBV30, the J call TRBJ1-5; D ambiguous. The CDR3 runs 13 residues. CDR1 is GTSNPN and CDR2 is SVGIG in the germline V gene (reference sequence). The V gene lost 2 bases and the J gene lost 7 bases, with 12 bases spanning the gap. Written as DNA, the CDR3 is TGTGCCTGGAGTCCCCGGGATTACCAGCCCCAGCATTTT. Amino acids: CAWSPRDYQPQHF.

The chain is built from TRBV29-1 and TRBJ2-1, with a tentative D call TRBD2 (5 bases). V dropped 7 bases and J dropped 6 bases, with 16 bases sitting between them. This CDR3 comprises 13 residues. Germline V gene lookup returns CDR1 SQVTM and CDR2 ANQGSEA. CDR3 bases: TGCAGCGACTCCACGGGCGGGCGCAATGAGCAGTTCTTC. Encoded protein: CSDSTGGRNEQFF.

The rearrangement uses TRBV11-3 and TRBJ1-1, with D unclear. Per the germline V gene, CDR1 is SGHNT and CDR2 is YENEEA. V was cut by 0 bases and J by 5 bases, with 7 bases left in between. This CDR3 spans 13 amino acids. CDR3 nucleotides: TGTGCCAGCAGCTTAGATAGAAGAACTGAAGCTTTCTTT. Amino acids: CASSLDRRTEAFF.